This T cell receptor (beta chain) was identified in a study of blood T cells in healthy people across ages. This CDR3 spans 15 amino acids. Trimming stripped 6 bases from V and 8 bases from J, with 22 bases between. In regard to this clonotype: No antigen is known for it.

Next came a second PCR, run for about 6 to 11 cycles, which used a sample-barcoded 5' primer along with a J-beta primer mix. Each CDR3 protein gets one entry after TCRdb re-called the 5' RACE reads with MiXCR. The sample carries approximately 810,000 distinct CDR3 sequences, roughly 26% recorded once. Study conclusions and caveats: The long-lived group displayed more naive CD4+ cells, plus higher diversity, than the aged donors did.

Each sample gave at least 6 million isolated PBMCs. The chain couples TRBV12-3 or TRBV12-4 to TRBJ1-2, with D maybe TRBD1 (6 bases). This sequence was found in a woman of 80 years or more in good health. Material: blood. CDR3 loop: CASRLFLETQGGYTF. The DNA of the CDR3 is TGTGCCAGCAGGTTATTTTTGGAGACCCAGGGGGGCTACACCTTC.